This T cell receptor (beta chain) comes out of a study of shared clonotypes between healthy human individuals. Germline-derived CDR1 and CDR2 are MDHEN and SYDVKM. The CDR3 runs 11 residues. V was pared by 2 bases and J by 9 bases, with 7 bases between. TCRdb's copy holds only in-frame clones and misses some; the assay was immunoSEQ multiplex PCR. The table includes around 2,000,000 clones, approximately 95% detected once. This chain connects TRBV28 to TRBJ1-1, with no clear D. The receptor's source is a young man in good health. Sequenced input: naive CD4+ T cells sorted from blood. Subset specified: CD45RA+ positively selected. The CDR3 sequence: CASSLGVQAFF. CDR3 coding DNA: TGTGCCAGCAGTTTAGGAGTTCAAGCTTTCTTT.